This TCR beta chain was documented in a study of early T cells in non-severe SARS-CoV-2 infection. This clonotype was detected only a few times. Trimming removed 6 bases from V and 1 base from J; junction bases left unmatched: 9. The germline V gene has CDR1 DFQATT and CDR2 SNEGSKA (reference sequence). This CDR3 is built from 15 residues. Individual cDNA molecules were tagged with unique molecular identifiers. Each CDR3 protein gets one entry after TCRdb re-called the 5' RACE reads with MiXCR. The profile shows 69,000 or so distinct CDR3 sequences, 9.5% of them singletons. The origin of this receptor is an adult who was a healthcare worker with PCR-confirmed SARS-CoV-2 infection or an uninfected control (not recorded which). Sequencing was performed on whole blood. V usage is TRBV20-1 and J usage is TRBJ2-7; 10 bases fit TRBD2. Here the CDR3 reads CSALLSGGPSYEQYF. CDR3 bases: TGCAGTGCCCTCCTTAGCGGGGGGCCATCCTACGAGCAGTACTTC.